This record concerns one T cell receptor (beta chain) sequence. The repertoire was sequenced with immunoSEQ multiplex PCR; TCRdb's copy has only in-frame clones and lacks some. The sample lists about 430,000 clones, roughly 90% occurring once. These data belong to a study of blood T cell repertoires in COVID-19. Turning to the study itself: Specimens from acute and convalescent COVID-19 originated in the United States, Italy and Spain. The analysed material was cDNA or gDNA that came from T cells, B-cell-depleted T cells, or PBMCs.

Cohorts were determined from participant-reported clinical history. The material sequenced was PBMCs or T cells enriched from blood (not recorded which). This TCR was sampled from a woman under 40 with acute COVID-19.

Here the CDR3 reads CASSPTEYYGYTF. CDR3 bases: TGTGCCAGCAGTCCTACAGAATACTATGGCTACACCTTC. The chain joins TRBV12-3 or TRBV12-4 to TRBJ1-2; unclear D gene. Trimming removed 5 bases from V and 3 bases from J, with 10 bases in between. CDR3 length: 13 amino acids.